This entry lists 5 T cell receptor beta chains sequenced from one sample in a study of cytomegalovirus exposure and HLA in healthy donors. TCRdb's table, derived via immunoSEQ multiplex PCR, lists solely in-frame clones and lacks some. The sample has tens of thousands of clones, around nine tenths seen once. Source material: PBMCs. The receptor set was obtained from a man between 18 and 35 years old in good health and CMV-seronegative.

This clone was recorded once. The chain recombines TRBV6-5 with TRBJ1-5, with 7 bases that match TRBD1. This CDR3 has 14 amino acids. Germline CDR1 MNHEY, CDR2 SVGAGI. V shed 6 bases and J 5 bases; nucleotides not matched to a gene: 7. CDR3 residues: CASREGARDQPQHF. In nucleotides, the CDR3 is TGTGCCAGCAGGGAGGGGGCGCGGGATCAGCCCCAGCATTTT.

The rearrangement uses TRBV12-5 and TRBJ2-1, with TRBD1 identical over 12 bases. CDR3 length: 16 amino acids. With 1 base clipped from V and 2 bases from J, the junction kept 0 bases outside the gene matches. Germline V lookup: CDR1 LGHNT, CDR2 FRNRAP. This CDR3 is CASGLGDRGPYNEQFF. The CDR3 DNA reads TGTGCTAGTGGTTTGGGGGACAGGGGGCCCTACAATGAGCAGTTCTTC.

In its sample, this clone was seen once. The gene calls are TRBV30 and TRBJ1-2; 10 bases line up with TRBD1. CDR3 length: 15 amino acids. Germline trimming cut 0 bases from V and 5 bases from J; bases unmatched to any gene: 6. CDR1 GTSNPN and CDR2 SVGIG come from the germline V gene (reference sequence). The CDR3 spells CAWSVGTGAGYGYTF. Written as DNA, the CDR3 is TGTGCCTGGAGTGTAGGGACAGGGGCTGGTTATGGCTACACCTTC.

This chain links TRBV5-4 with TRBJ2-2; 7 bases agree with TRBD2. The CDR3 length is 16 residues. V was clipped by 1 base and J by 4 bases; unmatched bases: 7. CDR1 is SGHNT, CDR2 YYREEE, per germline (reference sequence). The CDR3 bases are TGTGCCAGCAGCTTGCATGGTAGCGGGCCCACCGGGGAGCTGTTTTTT. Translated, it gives CASSLHGSGPTGELFF.

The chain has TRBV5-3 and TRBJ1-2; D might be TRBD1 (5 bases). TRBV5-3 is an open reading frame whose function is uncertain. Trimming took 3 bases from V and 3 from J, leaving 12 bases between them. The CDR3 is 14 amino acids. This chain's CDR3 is CARSYPGVDYGYTF. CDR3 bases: TGTGCCAGAAGCTACCCGGGGGTTGACTATGGCTACACCTTC.